These 23 T cell receptor beta chains originate from one sample sequenced in a study of shared clonotypes between healthy human individuals. Repertoires were generated with immunoSEQ multiplex PCR, while TCRdb's copy carries only in-frame clones and drops some. The table has more than 2,000,000 clones, approximately 95% seen once; the top ten hold 0.39%. Sequences were obtained from naive CD4+ T cells from PBMCs. Stated subset: CD45RA+ positively selected. The origin of the receptors is a man between 18 and 35 years old in good health. Some clones in this sample may be carry-over from other donors' samples.

The rearrangement uses TRBV5-1 and TRBJ2-1, with 10 bases lining up with TRBD2. The CDR3 consists of 16 residues. V shed 0 bases, J shed 4 bases, and the junction held 4 bases outside the gene matches. CDR1 is SGHRS and CDR2 is YFSETQ in the germline V gene. CDR3 protein: CASSLAASGGYNEQFF. The CDR3, as DNA: TGCGCCAGCAGCTTGGCCGCTAGCGGGGGTTACAATGAGCAGTTCTTC.

The chain employs TRBV15 and TRBJ2-5; tentative D call: TRBD2 (7 bases). Germline CDR1 reads LNHNV; CDR2 reads YYDKDF (reference sequence). This CDR3 contains 15 residues. V was cut by 7 bases and J by 5 bases, with 20 bases left in between. CDR3 sequence (DNA): TGTGCCACCACCTCCGGAAGGGGGGGCCTGGAGACCCAGTACTTC. This gives the protein CATTSGRGGLETQYF.

The chain links TRBV27 to TRBJ1-5; D uncertain. Looked up from germline, CDR1 is MNHEY and CDR2 is SMNVEV (reference sequence). The CDR3 length is 18 residues. With 3 bases removed from V and 0 bases from J, the gap between germline ends came to 18 bases. The CDR3 loop is CASSLEDRVDYSNQPQHF. CDR3 coding DNA: TGTGCCAGCAGTTTGGAGGATAGGGTAGATTATAGCAATCAGCCCCAGCATTTT.

This chain uses TRBV30 with TRBJ2-3; either TRBD1 or TRBD2 may fit D (6 bases each). The V gene's germline CDR1 is GTSNPN and CDR2 SVGIG (reference sequence). This CDR3 spans 12 amino acids. The V gene lost 8 bases and the J gene lost 3 bases, with 12 bases spanning the gap. CDR3: CARGPATDTQYF. The CDR3 DNA reads TGTGCCCGGGGGCCAGCAACAGATACGCAGTATTTT.

The chain employs TRBV28 and TRBJ2-1; D gene ambiguous. The CDR3 runs to 14 residues. Trimming removed 5 bases at V and 2 bases at J, with 10 bases between. Looked up from germline, CDR1 is MDHEN and CDR2 is SYDVKM. Here the CDR3 reads CASSPLITYNEQFF. In nucleotides, the CDR3 is TGTGCCAGCAGTCCGTTGATAACCTACAATGAGCAGTTCTTC.

The V and J genes are TRBV2 and TRBJ2-2; TRBD1 matches at 9 bases. With V trimmed by 6 bases and J by 0 bases, 2 bases remained unmatched. CDR3 length: 15 residues. Per the germline V gene, CDR1 is SNHLY and CDR2 is FYNNEI. DNA for the CDR3: TGTGCCAGCAGAAGACAGGGGGCGAACACCGGGGAGCTGTTTTTT. It codes for CASRRQGANTGELFF.

The CDR3 loop is CASSQAPKGGGELFF. CDR3 coding DNA: TGCGCCAGCAGCCAAGCTCCCAAGGGAGGAGGGGAGCTGTTTTTT. The rearrangement joins TRBV4-3 to TRBJ2-2, with D maybe TRBD2 (6 bases). In germline, CDR1 is LGHNA, CDR2 YSLEER. The CDR3 sequence is 15 residues long. V lost 1 base to trimming and J lost 8 bases, with 14 bases between them.

This chain joins TRBV6-5 and TRBJ2-1, with 9 bases identical to TRBD1. Germline CDR1 is MNHEY and CDR2 is SVGAGI. With V trimmed by 0 bases and J by 7 bases, 7 bases remained unmatched. The CDR3 runs to 16 residues. The chain's CDR3 is CASSYSLQGAQNEQFF. CDR3 nucleotide sequence: TGTGCCAGCAGTTACTCTCTACAGGGGGCGCAGAATGAGCAGTTCTTC.

The chain has TRBV5-4 and TRBJ2-7; D possibly matches TRBD1 or TRBD2 (5 bases each). Trimming pared 0 bases from V and 1 base from J, leaving 14 bases between. This CDR3 region has 16 residues. Per the germline V gene, CDR1 is SGHNT and CDR2 is YYREEE (reference sequence). CDR3 protein: CASSLAPGRGSYEQYF. The CDR3 DNA sequence: TGTGCCAGCAGCTTGGCCCCAGGGAGAGGGTCCTACGAGCAGTACTTC.

On this clone: Other DNA sequences from this sample encode an identical CDR3 as well. V is TRBV5-1 and J is TRBJ2-3; 7 positions match TRBD2. V was pared by 0 bases and J by 3 bases, with 7 bases of the junction left unmatched. Germline CDR1 and CDR2: SGHRS and YFSETQ. The CDR3 is 16 amino acids. The CDR3 loop reads CASSLATSGTTDTQYF. In DNA, the CDR3 is TGCGCCAGCAGCTTGGCTACCAGCGGGACTACAGATACGCAGTATTTT.

CDR3 in DNA: TGCAGCGTTGAAAGGCTGAGCACTGAAGCTTTCTTT. This codes for CSVERLSTEAFF. The rearrangement links TRBV29-1 to TRBJ1-1; D is uncertain. CDR1 is SQVTM and CDR2 is ANQGSEA in the germline V gene. V was shortened by 2 bases and J by 4 bases, with 8 bases between the two germline ends. CDR3 length: 12 amino acids. Using reference TRBV29-1 and TRBJ1-1 for the parts outside the CDR3, the full variable domain is SAVISQKPSRDICQRGTSLTIQCQVDSQVTMMFWYRQQPGQSLTLIATANQGSEATYESGFVIDKFPISRPNLTFSTLTVSNMSPEDSSIYLCSVERLSTEAFFGQGTRLTVV.

The rearrangement joins TRBV18 to TRBJ2-2; D not resolved. Germline V gene sequence: CDR1 KGHSH, CDR2 LQKENI. Trimming shortened V by 2 bases and J by 4 bases, and 11 bases separated the two germline ends. The CDR3 runs 15 residues. Written as DNA, the CDR3 is TGTGCCAGCTCACCAACGAGCCAAGGCACCGGGGAGCTGTTTTTT. Protein product: CASSPTSQGTGELFF.

V is TRBV28 and J is TRBJ1-1; D not resolved. Germline CDR1 and CDR2: MDHEN and SYDVKM. The CDR3 has 12 amino acids. The ends were cut back, 7 bases at V and 0 bases at J, with 6 bases in the middle. CDR3 in amino acids: CASNGVNTEAFF. CDR3 nucleotide sequence: TGTGCCAGCAATGGGGTGAACACTGAAGCTTTCTTT.

The chain uses TRBV18 and TRBJ1-1; D is possibly TRBD1 (6 bases). The CDR3 spans 16 residues. V dropped 3 bases and J dropped 3 bases, with 17 bases sitting between them. Per the germline V gene, CDR1 is KGHSH and CDR2 is LQKENI. Here the CDR3 DNA reads TGTGCCAGCTCACCCGCGAGCGGCAGGGGTTACACTGAAGCTTTCTTT. Translation: CASSPASGRGYTEAFF.

This rearrangement joins TRBV27 to TRBJ2-3; 8 nucleotides match TRBD1. Trimming removed 4 bases from V and 9 bases from J; junction bases left unmatched: 9. Germline V lookup: CDR1 MNHEY, CDR2 SMNVEV (reference sequence). The CDR3 consists of 14 residues. Here the CDR3 DNA reads TGTGCCAGCAGTTCCCCGACCCGGACAGGGACGCAGTATTTT. Translated: CASSSPTRTGTQYF.

The V call is TRBV29-1, the J call TRBJ2-7; 9 bases map to TRBD1. V was clipped by 7 bases and J by 2 bases; unmatched bases: 6. This CDR3 comprises 13 residues. The V gene's germline CDR1 is SQVTM and CDR2 ANQGSEA. CDR3 nucleotides: TGCAGCGCGACAGGGGGATACCCCTACGAGCAGTACTTC. It translates to CSATGGYPYEQYF.

Note on this clone: Sequence at one end of the junction differs from germline and may be a read error. This chain connects TRBV14 to TRBJ2-2, with TRBD2 matching 8 bases. Germline V lookup: CDR1 SGHDN, CDR2 FVKESK. The CDR3 loop spans 16 amino acids. CDR3 sequence reads: CASSQKGSGNPGELFF. The CDR3 nucleotides are TGTGCCAGCAGCCAGAAGGGTAGCGGGAACCCCGGGGAGCTGTTTTTT.

This sequence joins TRBV5-4 and TRBJ2-7, with a tentative D call TRBD1 (6 bases). This CDR3 contains 15 residues. Trimming shortened V by 4 bases and J by 4 bases, and 18 bases separated the two germline ends. Germline lookup yields CDR1 SGHNT and CDR2 YYREEE (reference sequence). The CDR3 DNA follows: TGTGCCAGCAGCAATCTCGGCAGGGGACCGTACGAGCAGTACTTC. This sequence encodes CASSNLGRGPYEQYF.

V is TRBV9 and J is TRBJ1-2, with a weak D call TRBD1 (6 bases). With 2 bases removed from V and 6 bases from J, the gap between germline ends came to 11 bases. CDR1 is SGDLS and CDR2 is YYNGEE in the germline V gene. This CDR3 has 13 amino acids. CDR3 protein: CASSVTGTHGYTF. CDR3 sequence (DNA): TGTGCCAGCAGCGTCACAGGGACCCATGGCTACACCTTC.

The rearrangement links TRBV5-1 to TRBJ2-3; a possible D gene is TRBD1 (5 bases). Germline values: CDR1 SGHRS, CDR2 YFSETQ. V gave up 1 base and J gave up 3 bases, with 15 bases separating them. The length of the CDR3 is 16 residues. CDR3 amino acids: CASSLLSAGLTDTQYF. The CDR3 DNA is TGCGCCAGCAGCTTGTTGTCGGCAGGGTTGACAGATACGCAGTATTTT. The full variable domain, rest sourced from reference TRBV5-1 and TRBJ2-3, is KAGVTQTPRYLIKTRGQQVTLSCSPISGHRSVSWYQQTPGQGLQFLFEYFSETQRNKGNFPGRFSGRQFSNSRSEMNVSTLELGDSALYLCASSLLSAGLTDTQYFGPGTRLTVL.

The rearrangement uses TRBV25-1 and TRBJ2-7; TRBD2 might be the D (6 bases). Germline V gene sequence: CDR1 MGHDK, CDR2 SYGVNS. This CDR3 has 16 residues. The V gene lost 9 bases and the J gene lost 0 bases, with 21 bases spanning the gap. This CDR3 reads CARRAHGGHFSYEQYF. The CDR3 DNA sequence: TGTGCCAGGAGGGCCCATGGAGGGCACTTCTCCTACGAGCAGTACTTC.

Turning to this clone: The same CDR3 is also encoded by other DNA sequences in this sample. This chain joins TRBV5-1 and TRBJ2-3, with a weak D call TRBD1 (6 bases). Germline lookup yields CDR1 SGHRS and CDR2 YFSETQ. V gave up 0 bases and J gave up 5 bases, with 10 bases separating them. The CDR3 is 14 residues long. CDR3 region: CASSLDRAGDTQYF. DNA for the CDR3: TGCGCCAGCAGCTTGGACAGGGCTGGAGATACGCAGTATTTT.

This clone was seen more than once but under ten times. This chain uses TRBV19 with TRBJ1-5; D gene uncertain. Trimming removed 11 bases at V and 3 bases at J, with 17 bases between. CDR1 LNHDA and CDR2 SQIVND come from the germline V gene (reference sequence). The CDR3 has 14 residues. The CDR3 DNA reads TGTGCCGGAGGCGGCAGGAGCAACAATCAGCCCCAGCATTTT. The encoded protein is CAGGGRSNNQPQHF.